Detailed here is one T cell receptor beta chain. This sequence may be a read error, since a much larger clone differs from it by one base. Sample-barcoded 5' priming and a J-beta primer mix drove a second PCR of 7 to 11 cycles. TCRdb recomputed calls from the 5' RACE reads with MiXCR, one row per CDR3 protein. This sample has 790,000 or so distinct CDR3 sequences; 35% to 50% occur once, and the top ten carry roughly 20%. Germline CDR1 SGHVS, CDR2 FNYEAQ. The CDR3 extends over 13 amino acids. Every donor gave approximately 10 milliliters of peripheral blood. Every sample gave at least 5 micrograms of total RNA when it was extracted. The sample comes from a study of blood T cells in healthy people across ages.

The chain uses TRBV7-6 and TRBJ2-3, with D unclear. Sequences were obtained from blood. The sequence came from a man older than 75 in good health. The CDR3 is CASSLDWRDMQYF. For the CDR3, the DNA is TGTGCCAGCAGCTTAGACTGGCGCGATATGCAGTATTTT.